Sequencing of this T cell receptor beta chain was carried out in a study of CD4 T cell repertoires in COVID-19. Sequencing used immunoSEQ multiplex PCR; TCRdb keeps in-frame clones, though not all of them. The sample has approximately 150 clones, roughly 15% seen once. Antigen-reactive proliferating T cell lines came from CFSE-labeled cells given autologous monocytes and SARS-CoV-2 spike or nucleoprotein. Germline trimming cut 4 bases from V and 6 bases from J; bases unmatched to any gene: 11. CDR1 and CDR2 from the germline V gene are SGHRS and YFSETQ. The CDR3 is made up of 15 amino acids. Overall study findings and caveats: Some SARS-CoV-2 clonotypes, between about 6.5 and 28%, recurred in SARS-CoV and/or HKU1 cultures. Two or all three memory subsets shared several highly expanded SARS-CoV-2-reactive clonotypes.

By share of the sample, this clone is large (0.1 to 1%). Its antigen is unknown. The sequencing used circulating follicular helper CD4+ T cells, cultured in vitro, collected after recovery from COVID-19. The rearrangement uses TRBV5-1 and TRBJ2-3; 7 nucleotides align to TRBD1. The TCR was taken from a human donor who had COVID-19. CDR3 region: CASSIDRAVRDTQYF. The CDR3 region has the DNA TGCGCCAGCAGCATAGACAGGGCCGTTCGGGATACGCAGTATTTT.